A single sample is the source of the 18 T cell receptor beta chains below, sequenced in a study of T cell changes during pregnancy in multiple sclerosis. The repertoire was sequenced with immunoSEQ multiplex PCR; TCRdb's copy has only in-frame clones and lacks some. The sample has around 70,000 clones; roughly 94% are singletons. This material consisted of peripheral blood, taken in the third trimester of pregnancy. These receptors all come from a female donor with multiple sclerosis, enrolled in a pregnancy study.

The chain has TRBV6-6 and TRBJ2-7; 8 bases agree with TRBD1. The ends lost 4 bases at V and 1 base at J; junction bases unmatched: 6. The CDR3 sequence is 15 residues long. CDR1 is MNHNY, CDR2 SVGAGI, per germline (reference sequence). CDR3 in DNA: TGTGCCAGCAGTTCTCCCAGGGGGCTTTCCTACGAGCAGTACTTC. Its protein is CASSSPRGLSYEQYF.

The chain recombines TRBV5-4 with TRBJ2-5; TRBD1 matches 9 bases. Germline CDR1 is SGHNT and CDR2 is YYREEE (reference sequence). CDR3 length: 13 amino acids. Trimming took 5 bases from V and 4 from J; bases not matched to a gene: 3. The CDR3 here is CASSLTGGETQYF. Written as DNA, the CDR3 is TGTGCCAGCAGTTTGACAGGGGGAGAGACCCAGTACTTC.

The CDR3 region is CASSLEGASGNTIYF. CDR3 nucleotides: TGTGCCAGCAGCTTAGAGGGGGCGTCGGGAAACACCATATATTTT. The J gene is TRBJ1-3, the V gene TRBV7-8; 7 bases agree with TRBD1. The CDR3 runs 15 residues. The V gene end was trimmed by 1 base and the J gene end by 4 bases; junction bases not matched to a gene: 4. The germline V gene has CDR1 SGHVS and CDR2 FQNEAQ.

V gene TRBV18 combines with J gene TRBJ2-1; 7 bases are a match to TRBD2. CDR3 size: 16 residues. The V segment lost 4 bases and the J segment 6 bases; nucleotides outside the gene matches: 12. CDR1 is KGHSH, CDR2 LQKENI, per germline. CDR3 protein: CASSQKSGLPLNEQFF. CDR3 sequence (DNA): TGTGCCAGCTCACAGAAATCGGGACTACCCCTCAATGAGCAGTTCTTC. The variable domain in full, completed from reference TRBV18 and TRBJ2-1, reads NAGVMQNPRHLVRRRGQEARLRCSPMKGHSHVYWYRQLPEEGLKFMVYLQKENIIDESGMPKERFSAEFPKEGPSILRIQQVVRGDSAAYFCASSQKSGLPLNEQFFGPGTRLTVL.

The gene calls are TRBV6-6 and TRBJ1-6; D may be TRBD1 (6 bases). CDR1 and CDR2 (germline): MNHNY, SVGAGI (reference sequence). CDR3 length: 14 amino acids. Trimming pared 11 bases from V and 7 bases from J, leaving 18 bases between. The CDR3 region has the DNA TGTGCCGGGTCCTCGGACAGTAAAAATTCACCCCTCCACTTT. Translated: CAGSSDSKNSPLHF.

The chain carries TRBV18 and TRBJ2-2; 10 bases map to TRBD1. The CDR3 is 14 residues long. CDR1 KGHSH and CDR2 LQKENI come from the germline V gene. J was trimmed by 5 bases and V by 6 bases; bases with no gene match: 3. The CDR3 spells CASSLDRGTGELFF. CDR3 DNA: TGTGCCAGCTCCCTGGACAGGGGGACCGGGGAGCTGTTTTTT.

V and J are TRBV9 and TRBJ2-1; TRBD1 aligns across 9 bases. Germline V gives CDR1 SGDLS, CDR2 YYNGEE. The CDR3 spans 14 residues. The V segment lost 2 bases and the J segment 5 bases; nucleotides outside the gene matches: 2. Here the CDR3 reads CASSVGQGNNEQFF. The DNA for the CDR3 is TGTGCCAGCAGCGTGGGACAGGGAAACAATGAGCAGTTCTTC.

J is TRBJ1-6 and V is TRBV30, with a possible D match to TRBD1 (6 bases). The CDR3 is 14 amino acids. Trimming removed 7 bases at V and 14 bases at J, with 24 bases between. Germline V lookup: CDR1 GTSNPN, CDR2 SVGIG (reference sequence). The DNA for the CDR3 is TGTGCCTCAAAAACAGGGATCGGGGCCCGCACCCTCCACTTT. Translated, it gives CASKTGIGARTLHF. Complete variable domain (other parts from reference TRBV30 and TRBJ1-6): SQTIHQWPATLVQPVGSPLSLECTVEGTSNPNLYWYRQAAGRGLQLLFYSVGIGQISSEVPQNLSASRPQDRQFILSSKKLLLSDSGFYLCASKTGIGARTLHFGNGTRLTVT.

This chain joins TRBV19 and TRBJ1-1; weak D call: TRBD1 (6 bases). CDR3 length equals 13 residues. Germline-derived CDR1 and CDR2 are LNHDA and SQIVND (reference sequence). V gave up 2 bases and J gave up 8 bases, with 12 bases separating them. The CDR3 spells CASSIKQGIEAFF. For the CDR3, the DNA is TGTGCCAGTAGTATAAAACAGGGAATCGAAGCTTTCTTT.

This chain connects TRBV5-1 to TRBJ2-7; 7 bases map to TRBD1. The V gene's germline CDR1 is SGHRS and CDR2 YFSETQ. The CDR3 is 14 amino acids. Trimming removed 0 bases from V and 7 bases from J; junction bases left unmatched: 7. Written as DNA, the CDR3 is TGCGCCAGCAGCTTGGGAGGGACAGCCGGGGAGCAGTACTTC. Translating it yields CASSLGGTAGEQYF.

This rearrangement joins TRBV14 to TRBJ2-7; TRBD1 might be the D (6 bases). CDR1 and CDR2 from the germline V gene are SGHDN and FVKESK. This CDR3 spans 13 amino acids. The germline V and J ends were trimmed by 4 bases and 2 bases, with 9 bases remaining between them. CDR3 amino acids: CASSPGVPYEQYF. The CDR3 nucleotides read TGTGCCAGCAGCCCAGGGGTCCCCTACGAGCAGTACTTC.

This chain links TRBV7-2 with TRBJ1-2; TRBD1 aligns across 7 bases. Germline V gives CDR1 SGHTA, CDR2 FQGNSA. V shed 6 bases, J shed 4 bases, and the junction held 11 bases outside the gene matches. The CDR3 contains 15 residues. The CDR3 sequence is CASRDRWRGSYGYTF. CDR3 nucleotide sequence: TGTGCCAGCAGGGACAGGTGGAGGGGTTCCTATGGCTACACCTTC.

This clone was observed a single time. The CDR3 DNA reads TGTGCCAGCAGCGTGGGACAGGGCTCCTCAGAGACCCAGTACTTC. This translates into CASSVGQGSSETQYF. V gene TRBV13 combines with J gene TRBJ2-5; 9 positions agree with TRBD1. Germline V gene data show CDR1 as PRHDT and CDR2 as FYEKMQ (reference sequence). Trimming at V came to 5 bases and at J to 4 bases, leaving 8 bases not matched to a gene. CDR3 size: 15 residues.

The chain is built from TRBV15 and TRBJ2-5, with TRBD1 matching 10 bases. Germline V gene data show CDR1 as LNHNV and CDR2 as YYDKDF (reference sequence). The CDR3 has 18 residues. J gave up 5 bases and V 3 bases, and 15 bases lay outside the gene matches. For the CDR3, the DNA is TGTGCCACCAGCAGGGGGGTTGCGACAGGGGGCCGAAGGGAGACCCAGTACTTC. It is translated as CATSRGVATGGRRETQYF.

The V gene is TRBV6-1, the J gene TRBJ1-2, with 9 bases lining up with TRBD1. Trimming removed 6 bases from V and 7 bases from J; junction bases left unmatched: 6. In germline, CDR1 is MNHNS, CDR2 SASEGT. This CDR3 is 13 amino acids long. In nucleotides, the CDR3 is TGTGCCAGCAGATCAACAGGGGGCTCTGGCTACACCTTC. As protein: CASRSTGGSGYTF.

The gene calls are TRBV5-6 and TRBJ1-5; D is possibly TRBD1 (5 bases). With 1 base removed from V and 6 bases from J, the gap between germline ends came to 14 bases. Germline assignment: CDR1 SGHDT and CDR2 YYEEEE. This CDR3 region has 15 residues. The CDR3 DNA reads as TGTGCCAGCAGCTTGTTCCAGGGCCTCAGTCAGCCCCAGCATTTT. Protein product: CASSLFQGLSQPQHF. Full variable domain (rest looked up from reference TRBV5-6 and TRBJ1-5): DAGVTQSPTHLIKTRGQQVTLRCSPKSGHDTVSWYQQALGQGPQFIFQYYEEEERQRGNFPDRFSGHQFPNYSSELNVNALLLGDSALYLCASSLFQGLSQPQHFGDGTRLSIL.

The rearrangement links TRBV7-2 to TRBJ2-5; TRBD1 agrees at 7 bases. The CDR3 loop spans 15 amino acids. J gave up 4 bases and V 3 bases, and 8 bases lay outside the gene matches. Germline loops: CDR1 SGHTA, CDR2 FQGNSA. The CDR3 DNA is TGTGCCAGCAGCTTCGCCAGGGGGTTCGGAGAGACCCAGTACTTC. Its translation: CASSFARGFGETQYF.

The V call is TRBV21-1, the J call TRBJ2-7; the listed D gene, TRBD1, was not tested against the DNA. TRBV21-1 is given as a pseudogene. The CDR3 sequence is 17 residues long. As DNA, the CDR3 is TGTGCCAGCAGCAAAGACGCGACAGGGGAAAAGGACTACGAGCAGTACTTC. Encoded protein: CASSKDATGEKDYEQYF.